This T cell receptor beta chain was profiled in a study of blood T cell repertoires in COVID-19. At the level of the study: Samples representing acute and convalescent COVID-19 were sourced from the United States, Italy and Spain. PBMCs, B-cell-depleted T cells, or T cells provided the cDNA or gDNA that made up the material.

Trimming took 0 bases from V and 6 from J, leaving 11 bases between them. The CDR3 runs 14 residues. Germline V CDR1 and CDR2: SGHRS, YFSETQ. Study processing details: Reference gene primers were amplified, and this amplification served to estimate nucleated cell counts. Measured with immunoSEQ multiplex PCR; TCRdb has only the in-frame clones, and not every one. The V and J calls and clone size come from that table; D and trimming were worked out from the DNA. The data show 100,000 to 150,000 clones, around 89% seen once. The TCR comes from a man aged 65-85 years with active COVID-19. The chain carries TRBV5-1 and TRBJ2-3; perhaps TRBD2 as D (5 bases). The sequenced sample was peripheral blood. The CDR3 DNA reads as TGCGCCAGCAGCTTGGACCTAGCCGTTGATACGCAGTATTTT. As protein: CASSLDLAVDTQYF.